One sample yielded the 2 T cell receptor beta chains listed below, sequenced in a study of blood T cell repertoires in COVID-19. Profiled with immunoSEQ multiplex PCR; TCRdb holds only in-frame clones, not every one. The data show about 140,000 clones, under 85% seen once. Sequenced material: peripheral blood. These receptors originate from a woman of 80 years or more in a cohort sampled during active or convalescent COVID-19.

The genes are TRBV7-2 and TRBJ1-1; 8 bases align to TRBD1. This CDR3 is 19 amino acids long. V shed 1 base and J 0 bases; nucleotides not matched to a gene: 13. Germline V gene data show CDR1 as SGHTA and CDR2 as FQGNSA. The CDR3 coding sequence is TGTGCCAGCAGCTTAGGCTCCTTCGCTCGGACAGGGCTGAACACTGAAGCTTTCTTT. Residues: CASSLGSFARTGLNTEAFF.

This clone was observed once. The V and J genes are TRBV29-1 and TRBJ1-2; D is unresolved. This CDR3 is built from 14 residues. V shed 7 bases and J shed 2 bases, with 17 bases lying between them. Germline loops: CDR1 SQVTM, CDR2 ANQGSEA. Written as DNA, the CDR3 is TGCAGCGGGGCTGCAGTGGCAGCAAACTATGGCTACACCTTC. Translated: CSGAAVAANYGYTF.